Detailed here is one TCR beta chain. This CDR3 contains 13 residues. V was clipped by 5 bases and J by 5 bases, with 15 bases between them. Germline V CDR1 and CDR2: GTSNPN, SVGIG (reference sequence). Participants, about 18 to 95 years old, spanned approximately 26 US areas. The study counted Cohort 3 donors as recovered given two negative PCRs, clearance, or symptom resolution. This sample is drawn from a study of blood T cell repertoires in COVID-19. Study overall: In each case, the material was cDNA or gDNA derived from T cells, B-cell-depleted T cells, or PBMCs.

Study processing details: Nucleated cell counts were estimated from reference gene primer amplification. The protocol was immunoSEQ multiplex PCR, while the TCRdb copy is restricted to in-frame clones and leaves out a portion. V, J and clone size are taken as reported in that table, and D and trimming were inferred from the DNA itself. The sample yields fewer than 350,000 clones, roughly 85% seen once. V gene TRBV30 combines with J gene TRBJ1-1; the D gene is possibly TRBD1 (5 bases). The receptor was isolated from a woman aged 50 to 60 who had recovered from COVID-19. The sample consisted of PBMCs or T cells enriched from blood (not recorded which). The DNA for the CDR3 is TGTGCCTGGGGACGGGGGTATGGAACTGAAGCTTTCTTT. This gives the protein CAWGRGYGTEAFF.